This is a list of T cell receptor beta chains from one sample in a study of cytomegalovirus exposure and HLA in healthy donors. Assay: immunoSEQ multiplex PCR; the TCRdb copy retains only in-frame clones and omits some. The sample includes some 160,000 clones, roughly 81% of them seen just once. What was sequenced was PBMCs. The receptors were gathered from a man younger than 40 in good health and CMV-seropositive. Each CDR3 is given with its conserved first and last residue. The D gene is left open where the match is weak. Size is omitted from some rows. Given values are once, few, many or a class for expanded clones.

d_call	clone_size	v_call	j_call	cdr3_nt	cdr3_aa
NA	NA	TRBV28	TRBJ1-1	TGTGCCAGCAGTGCTCATAAGGAGGGGCCCAGGGAAGCTTTCTTT	CASSAHKEGPREAFF
NA	NA	TRBV6-5	TRBJ2-2	TGTGCCAGCAGTTACTCCTTGTCGGGAACCGGGGAGCTGTTTTTT	CASSYSLSGTGELFF
NA	NA	TRBV20-1	TRBJ2-1	TGCAGTGCTAGAGAGCGGGATGAGCAGTTCTTC	CSARERDEQFF
NA	NA	TRBV19	TRBJ1-2	TGTGCCAGTAGTATAGAGTGGAGCTATGGCTACACCTTC	CASSIEWSYGYTF
TRBD2	NA	TRBV7-9	TRBJ2-2	TGTGCCAGCAGACAGGAGGCCCTACGCGGACTAGCGGGTGGGGAGCTGTTTTTT	CASRQEALRGLAGGELFF
TRBD2	NA	TRBV5-6	TRBJ2-2	TGTGCCAGCAGCTCCGGACTCGGGGGGATCACCGGGGAGCTGTTTTTT	CASSSGLGGITGELFF
NA	NA	TRBV30	TRBJ2-6	TGTGCCTGGGGCCGGAGGGGCGGCCTCTCTGGGGCCAACGTCCTGACTTTC	CAWGRRGGLSGANVLTF
TRBD2	NA	TRBV11-3	TRBJ2-5	TGTGCCAGCAGCTTGGGGAGGCTAGCGGGACCCCAAGAGACCCAGTACTTC	CASSLGRLAGPQETQYF
TRBD2	once	TRBV5-1	TRBJ2-3	TGCGCCAGCAGCTCCCCCAGCGGGATGCCAGATACGCAGTATTTT	CASSSPSGMPDTQYF
NA	NA	TRBV7-2	TRBJ2-2	TGTGCCAGCAGCCCACTGAGCACGACCGGGGAGCTGTTTTTT	CASSPLSTTGELFF
TRBD2	NA	TRBV30	TRBJ2-3	TGTGCCTGGTCTAGCGGAGCTTCTAGCACAGATACGCAGTATTTT	CAWSSGASSTDTQYF
NA	NA	TRBV2	TRBJ1-2	TGTGCCAGCAGTGAACAAGGCGGTCAAGGCTACACCTTC	CASSEQGGQGYTF
NA	NA	TRBV6-5	TRBJ2-1	TGTGCCAGCAGTTCACAGGGGGGGGCCAACAATGAGCAGTTCTTC	CASSSQGGANNEQFF
TRBD2	NA	TRBV18	TRBJ2-1	TGTGCCAGCTCACCTTTTAGCGGGAGGGGGTCCTACAATGAGCAGTTCTTC	CASSPFSGRGSYNEQFF
TRBD2	NA	TRBV19	TRBJ2-3	TGTGCCAGTAGTACTAGACTAGCGGGAGGCCCAGTAACGCAGTATTTT	CASSTRLAGGPVTQYF
NA	NA	TRBV5-5	TRBJ2-3	TGTGCCAGCAGTCCAGGGGGACTGAGGACAGATACGCAGTATTTT	CASSPGGLRTDTQYF